The TCR beta chain described here comes from a study of OX40 agonist ivuxolimab in advanced cancers. In the case of this clone: Its antigen is not known.

Germline V lookup: CDR1 SGHTA, CDR2 FQGTGA. With 5 bases removed from V and 2 bases from J, the gap between germline ends came to 14 bases. CDR3 length: 15 residues. Findings and limits, study-wide: CD8+ T cells showed, on average, more clonal expansion than CD4+ cells.

Profiled with immunoSEQ multiplex PCR; TCRdb holds only in-frame clones, not every one. The sample consists of 34,000 or so clones, around 81% of them appearing once. This clonotype originated in an adult with an advanced solid tumor such as melanoma, head and neck, liver or kidney cancer. V is TRBV7-3 and J is TRBJ2-3; D perhaps matches TRBD1 (6 bases). Sequenced material: CD4+ or CD8+ T cells sorted from blood, taken in a trial of the OX40 agonist ivuxolimab. Here the CDR3 reads CASSPQGHTTDTQYF. Here the CDR3 DNA reads TGTGCCAGCAGCCCGCAGGGGCACACCACAGATACGCAGTATTTT.